This is a list of T cell receptor beta chains from one sample in a study of T cell responses to AZD1222 COVID-19 vaccine. Assay used: immunoSEQ multiplex PCR; TCRdb lists only in-frame clones, some missing. The repertoire has about 160,000 clones, roughly 90% of them found once; the top ten carry roughly 3.4%. Sequencing used peripheral blood, obtained 28 days after the second AZD1222 dose. These receptors all stem from an adult who received the AZD1222 COVID-19 vaccine. CDR3s include the opening cysteine and the closing phenylalanine or tryptophan. The order of the fields is CDR3 protein, clone size, V gene. Where a row states a size, it is once, few, many or the class of an expanded clone; other rows omit it.

cdr3_aa: CASSIHSGSTDEQYF
clone_size: .
v_call: TRBV19

cdr3_aa: CASRREDYEQYF
clone_size: .
v_call: TRBV2

cdr3_aa: CASSYGLDGWNTEAFF
clone_size: .
v_call: TRBV6-2/TRBV6-3

cdr3_aa: CATLFDRGAGYGYTF
clone_size: .
v_call: TRBV10-3

cdr3_aa: CASSAGGSGSIYNEQFF
clone_size: .
v_call: TRBV5-4

cdr3_aa: CASSVVAGDTEAFF
clone_size: .
v_call: TRBV9

cdr3_aa: CASSSPHGQGNYEQYF
clone_size: .
v_call: TRBV27

cdr3_aa: CASTLYSSGNTIYF
clone_size: .
v_call: TRBV28

cdr3_aa: CANQRTGDGNTIYF
clone_size: .
v_call: TRBV7-9

cdr3_aa: CASSLGSGSYEQYF
clone_size: .
v_call: TRBV5-4

cdr3_aa: CAWRQQGLTEAFF
clone_size: once
v_call: TRBV30

cdr3_aa: CASSLGQRGPMSGELFF
clone_size: .
v_call: TRBV11-2

cdr3_aa: CASSPNDRGGNTIYF
clone_size: .
v_call: TRBV18

cdr3_aa: CAWRRGPGVLFF
clone_size: few
v_call: TRBV30

cdr3_aa: CASSGPSDTANQPQHF
clone_size: once
v_call: TRBV6-1

cdr3_aa: CASRWGGTGEQFF
clone_size: .
v_call: TRBV6-5

cdr3_aa: CASSPTAGLYSYEQYF
clone_size: .
v_call: TRBV7-8

cdr3_aa: CASSPGGKETQYF
clone_size: .
v_call: TRBV14

cdr3_aa: CASRPNYGYTF
clone_size: .
v_call: TRBV28

cdr3_aa: CASSHSQGYHNEQFF
clone_size: once
v_call: TRBV4-3

cdr3_aa: CATGDRSNTGELFF
clone_size: .
v_call: TRBV15

cdr3_aa: CASSGDSGRVDEQFF
clone_size: .
v_call: TRBV9

cdr3_aa: CASSPIAGAASYEQYF
clone_size: .
v_call: TRBV27

cdr3_aa: CASSYGQGNEQYF
clone_size: .
v_call: TRBV11-3

cdr3_aa: CASSQGFYGYTF
clone_size: .
v_call: TRBV3-1/TRBV3-2

cdr3_aa: CASSAGQGGQPQHF
clone_size: .
v_call: TRBV2

cdr3_aa: CASSLVPSNTEAFF
clone_size: .
v_call: TRBV5-1

cdr3_aa: CASSPLRTSGSSYEQYF
clone_size: .
v_call: TRBV27

cdr3_aa: CASSLASGSFETQYF
clone_size: .
v_call: TRBV5-1

cdr3_aa: CASRLQAGDGYTF
clone_size: .
v_call: TRBV28

cdr3_aa: CASSPGTTYEQYF
clone_size: .
v_call: TRBV12-3/TRBV12-4

cdr3_aa: CASSLEDRAYGYTF
clone_size: .
v_call: TRBV28

cdr3_aa: CASSLPGANTGELFF
clone_size: .
v_call: TRBV28

cdr3_aa: CASSSQGRNTIYF
clone_size: .
v_call: TRBV10-2

cdr3_aa: CASSYSRRLSYEQYF
clone_size: .
v_call: TRBV6-5

cdr3_aa: CASSIGTRYSTDTQYF
clone_size: .
v_call: TRBV7-8